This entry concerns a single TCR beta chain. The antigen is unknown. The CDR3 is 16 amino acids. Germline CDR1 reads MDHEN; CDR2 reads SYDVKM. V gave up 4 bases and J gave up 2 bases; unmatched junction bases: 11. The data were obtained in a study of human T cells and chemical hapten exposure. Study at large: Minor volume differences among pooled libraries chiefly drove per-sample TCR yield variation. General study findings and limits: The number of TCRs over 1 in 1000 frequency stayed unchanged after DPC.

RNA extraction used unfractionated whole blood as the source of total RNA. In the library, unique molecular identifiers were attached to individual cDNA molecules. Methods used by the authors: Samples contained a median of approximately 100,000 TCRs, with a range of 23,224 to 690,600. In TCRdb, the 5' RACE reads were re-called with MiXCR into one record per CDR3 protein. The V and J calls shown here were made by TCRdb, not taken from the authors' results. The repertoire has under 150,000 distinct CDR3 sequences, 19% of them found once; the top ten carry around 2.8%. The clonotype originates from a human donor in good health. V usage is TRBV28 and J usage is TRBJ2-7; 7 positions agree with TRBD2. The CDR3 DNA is TGTGCCAGCAGTTACTCCGGAGAGGGAGGGGCCTACGAGCAGTACTTC. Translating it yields CASSYSGEGGAYEQYF.